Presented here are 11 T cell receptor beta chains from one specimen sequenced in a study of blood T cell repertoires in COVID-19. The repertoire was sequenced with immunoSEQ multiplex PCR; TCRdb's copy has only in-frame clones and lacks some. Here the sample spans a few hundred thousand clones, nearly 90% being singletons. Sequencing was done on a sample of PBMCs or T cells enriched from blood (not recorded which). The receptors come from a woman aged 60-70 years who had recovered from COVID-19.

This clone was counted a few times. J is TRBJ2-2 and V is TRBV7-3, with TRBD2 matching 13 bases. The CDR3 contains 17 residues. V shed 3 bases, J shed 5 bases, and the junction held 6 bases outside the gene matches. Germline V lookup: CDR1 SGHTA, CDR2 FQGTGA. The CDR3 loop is CASSFLKGLAGTGELFF. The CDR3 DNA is TGTGCCAGCAGCTTTTTAAAGGGACTAGCGGGGACCGGGGAGCTGTTTTTT.

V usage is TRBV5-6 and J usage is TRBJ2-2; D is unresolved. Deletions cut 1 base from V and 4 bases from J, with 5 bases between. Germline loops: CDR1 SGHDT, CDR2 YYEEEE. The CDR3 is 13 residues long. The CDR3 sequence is CASSLPVTGELFF. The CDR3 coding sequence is TGTGCCAGCAGCTTGCCGGTCACCGGGGAGCTGTTTTTT.

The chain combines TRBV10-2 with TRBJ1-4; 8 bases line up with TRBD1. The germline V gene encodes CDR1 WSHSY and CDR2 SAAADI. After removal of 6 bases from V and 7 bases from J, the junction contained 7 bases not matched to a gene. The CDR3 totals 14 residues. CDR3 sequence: CASSPGQGFEKLFF. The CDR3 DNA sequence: TGCGCCAGCAGCCCCGGACAGGGTTTTGAAAAACTGTTTTTT.

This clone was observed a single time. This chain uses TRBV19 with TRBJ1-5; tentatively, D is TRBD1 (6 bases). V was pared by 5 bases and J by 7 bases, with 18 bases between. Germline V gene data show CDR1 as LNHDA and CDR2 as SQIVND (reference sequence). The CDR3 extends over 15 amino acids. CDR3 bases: TGTGCCAGTAGTCACCCCTGGGGGGGGGCACAGCCCCAGCATTTT. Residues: CASSHPWGGAQPQHF.

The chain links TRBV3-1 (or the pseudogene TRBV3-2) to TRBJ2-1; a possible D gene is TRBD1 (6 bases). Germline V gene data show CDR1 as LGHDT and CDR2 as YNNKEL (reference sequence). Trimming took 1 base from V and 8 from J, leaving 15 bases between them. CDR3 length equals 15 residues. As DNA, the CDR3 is TGTGCCAGCAGCCAAGCAGCAGGGGTTGAATATGAGCAGTTCTTC. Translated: CASSQAAGVEYEQFF.

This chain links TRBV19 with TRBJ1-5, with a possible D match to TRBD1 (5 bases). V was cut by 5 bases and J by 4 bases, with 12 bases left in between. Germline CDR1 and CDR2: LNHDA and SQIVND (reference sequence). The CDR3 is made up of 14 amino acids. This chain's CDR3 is CASSDDRVNQPQHF. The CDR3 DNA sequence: TGTGCCAGTAGTGATGACAGAGTTAATCAGCCCCAGCATTTT. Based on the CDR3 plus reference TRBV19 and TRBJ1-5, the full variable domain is DGGITQSPKYLFRKEGQNVTLSCEQNLNHDAMYWYRQDPGQGLRLIYYSQIVNDFQKGDIAEGYSVSREKKESFPLTVTSAQKNPTAFYLCASSDDRVNQPQHFGDGTRLSIL.

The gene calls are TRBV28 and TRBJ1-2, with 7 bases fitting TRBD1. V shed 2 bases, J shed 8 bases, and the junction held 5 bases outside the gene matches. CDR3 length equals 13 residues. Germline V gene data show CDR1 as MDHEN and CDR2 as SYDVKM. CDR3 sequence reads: CASSLKGAIGYTF. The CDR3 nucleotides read TGTGCCAGCAGTTTAAAGGGGGCAATAGGCTACACCTTC.

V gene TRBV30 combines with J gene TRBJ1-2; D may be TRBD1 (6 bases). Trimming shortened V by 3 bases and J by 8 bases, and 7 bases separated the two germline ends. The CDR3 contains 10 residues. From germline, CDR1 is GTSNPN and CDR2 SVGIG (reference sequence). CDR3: CAWRGQGYTF. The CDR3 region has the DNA TGTGCCTGGAGAGGACAGGGCTACACCTTC. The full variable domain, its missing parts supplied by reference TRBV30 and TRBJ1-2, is SQTIHQWPATLVQPVGSPLSLECTVEGTSNPNLYWYRQAAGRGLQLLFYSVGIGQISSEVPQNLSASRPQDRQFILSSKKLLLSDSGFYLCAWRGQGYTFGSGTRLTVV.

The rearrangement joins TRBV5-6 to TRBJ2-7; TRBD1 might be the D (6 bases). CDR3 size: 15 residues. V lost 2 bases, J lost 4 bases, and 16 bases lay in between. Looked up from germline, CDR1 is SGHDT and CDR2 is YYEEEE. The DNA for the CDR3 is TGTGCCAGCAGCTTCCGTCTGGGGGCGTCGTACGAGCAGTACTTC. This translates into CASSFRLGASYEQYF.

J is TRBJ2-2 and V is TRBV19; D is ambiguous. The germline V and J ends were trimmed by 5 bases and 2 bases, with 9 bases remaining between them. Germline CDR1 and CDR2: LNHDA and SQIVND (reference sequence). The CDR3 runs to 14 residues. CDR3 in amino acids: CASSEQLNTGELFF. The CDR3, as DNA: TGTGCCAGTAGTGAACAGCTTAACACCGGGGAGCTGTTTTTT.

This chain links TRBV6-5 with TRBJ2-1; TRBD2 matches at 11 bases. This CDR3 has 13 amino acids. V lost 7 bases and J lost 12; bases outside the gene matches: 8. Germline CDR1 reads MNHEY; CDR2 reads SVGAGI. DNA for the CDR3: TGTGCCAGCACCTACCTAGCGGGAGGACCGCAGTTCTTC. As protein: CASTYLAGGPQFF.